There are many counts of the clone carrying this TCR beta chain. What it binds is unknown. Germline-derived CDR1 and CDR2 are MRHNA and SNTAGT. The CDR3 is made up of 15 amino acids. The ends lost 5 bases at V and 7 bases at J; junction bases unmatched: 6. The data derive from a study of T-cell reconstitution after alpha-beta-depleted transplantation in children. Findings and caveats of the study: T-cell counts and diversity at one year post-transplant came mainly from newly produced T cells. Several hundred expanded graft clones reportedly supplied alpha-beta T cells about two months after transplant. TCRbeta diversity was high at day 60 in some patients (a result of surviving recipient T cells and thymic progenitors).

A TCRbeta library incorporating unique molecular identifiers was prepared. TCRdb fed the PCR reads into MiXCR, producing one record per CDR3 protein. Among over 100,000 distinct CDR3 sequences listed, around 6% were seen once. This rearrangement joins TRBV6-4 to TRBJ2-2; 11 nucleotides match TRBD2. Sequences were derived from PBMCs, mostly from graft donor cells, sampled 60 days after TCRalphabeta/CD19-depleted stem cell transplant. The source is a female patient under 10 years old who had a stem cell transplant for Fanconi anemia, so the T cells may come from the graft donor. Here the CDR3 DNA reads TGTGCCAGCAGTCAACTAGCGGGAGACTTCGGGGAGCTGTTTTTT. Residues: CASSQLAGDFGELFF.